This T cell receptor beta chain was sequenced during a study of Graves' ophthalmopathy and Graves' hyperthyroidism. Scientists amplified the TCR beta CDR3 regions from RNA transcripts. Second-round multiplex PCR came after first-round RT-PCR with HTBI primers. Using its own MiXCR run on the multiplex PCR reads, TCRdb lists one record per CDR3 protein. The data show around 600,000 distinct CDR3 sequences, roughly 39% seen once. The CDR3 is 14 residues long. Germline values: CDR1 ENHRY, CDR2 SYGVKD. The V segment lost 8 bases and the J segment 4 bases; nucleotides outside the gene matches: 7. Orbital computed tomography, together with clinical symptoms, serum thyroxine, TRAb and thyroid ultrasound, was used for diagnosis. This clonotype was seen just once.

Sequenced sample: peripheral blood. The V and J genes are TRBV10-3 and TRBJ2-2, with 7 bases fitting TRBD1. The receptor's source is an adult man with Graves' ophthalmopathy. The CDR3 reads CAIEQGSTTGELFF. CDR3 nucleotides: TGTGCCATCGAACAGGGGTCGACCACCGGGGAGCTGTTTTTT.